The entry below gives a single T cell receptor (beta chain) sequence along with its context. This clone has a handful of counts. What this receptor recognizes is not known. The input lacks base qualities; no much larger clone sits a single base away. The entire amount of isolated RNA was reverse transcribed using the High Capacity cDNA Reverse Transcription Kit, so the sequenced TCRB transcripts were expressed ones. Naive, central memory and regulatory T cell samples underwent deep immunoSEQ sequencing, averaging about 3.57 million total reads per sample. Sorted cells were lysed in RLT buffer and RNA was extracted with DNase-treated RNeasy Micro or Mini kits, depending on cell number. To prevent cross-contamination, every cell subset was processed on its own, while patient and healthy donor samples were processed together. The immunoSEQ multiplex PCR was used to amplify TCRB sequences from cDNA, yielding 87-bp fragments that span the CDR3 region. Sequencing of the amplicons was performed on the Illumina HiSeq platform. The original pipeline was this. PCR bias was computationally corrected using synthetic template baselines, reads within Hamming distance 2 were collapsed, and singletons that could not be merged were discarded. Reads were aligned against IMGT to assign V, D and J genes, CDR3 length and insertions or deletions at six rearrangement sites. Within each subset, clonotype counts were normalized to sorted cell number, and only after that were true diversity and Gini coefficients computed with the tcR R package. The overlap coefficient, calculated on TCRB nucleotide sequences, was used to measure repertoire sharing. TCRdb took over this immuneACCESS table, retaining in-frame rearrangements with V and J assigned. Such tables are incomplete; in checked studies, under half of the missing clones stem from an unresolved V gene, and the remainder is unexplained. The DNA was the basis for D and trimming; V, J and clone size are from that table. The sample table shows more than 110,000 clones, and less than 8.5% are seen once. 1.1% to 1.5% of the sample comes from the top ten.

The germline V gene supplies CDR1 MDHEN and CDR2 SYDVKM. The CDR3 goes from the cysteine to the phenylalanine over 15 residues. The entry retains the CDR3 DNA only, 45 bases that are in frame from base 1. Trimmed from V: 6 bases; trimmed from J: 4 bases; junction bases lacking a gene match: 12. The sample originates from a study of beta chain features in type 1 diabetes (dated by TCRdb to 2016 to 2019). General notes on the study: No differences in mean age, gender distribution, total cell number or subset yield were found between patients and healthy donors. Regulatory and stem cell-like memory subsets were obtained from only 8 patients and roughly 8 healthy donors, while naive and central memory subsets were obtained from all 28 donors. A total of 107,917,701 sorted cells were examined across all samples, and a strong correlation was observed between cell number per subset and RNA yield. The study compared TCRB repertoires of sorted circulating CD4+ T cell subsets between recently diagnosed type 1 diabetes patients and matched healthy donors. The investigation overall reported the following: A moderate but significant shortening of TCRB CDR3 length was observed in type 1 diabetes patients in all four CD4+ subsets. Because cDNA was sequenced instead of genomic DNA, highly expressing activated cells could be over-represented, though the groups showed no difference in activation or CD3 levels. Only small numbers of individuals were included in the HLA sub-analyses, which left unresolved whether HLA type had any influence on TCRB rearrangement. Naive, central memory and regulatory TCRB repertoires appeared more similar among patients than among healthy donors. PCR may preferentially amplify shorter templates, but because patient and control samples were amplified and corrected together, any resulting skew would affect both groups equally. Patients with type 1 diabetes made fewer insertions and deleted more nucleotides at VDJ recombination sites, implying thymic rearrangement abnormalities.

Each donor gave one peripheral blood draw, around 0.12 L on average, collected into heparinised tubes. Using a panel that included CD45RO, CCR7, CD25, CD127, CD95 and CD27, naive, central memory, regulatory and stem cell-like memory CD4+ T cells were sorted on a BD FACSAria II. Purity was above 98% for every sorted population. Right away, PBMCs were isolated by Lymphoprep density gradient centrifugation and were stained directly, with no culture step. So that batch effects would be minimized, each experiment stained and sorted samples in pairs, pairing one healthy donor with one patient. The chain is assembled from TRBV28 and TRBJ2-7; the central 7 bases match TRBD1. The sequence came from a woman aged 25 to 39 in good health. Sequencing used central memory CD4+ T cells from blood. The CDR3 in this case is CASSPLQGPWYEQYF. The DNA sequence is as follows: TGTGCCAGCAGCCCGCTACAGGGGCCCTGGTACGAGCAGTACTTC.